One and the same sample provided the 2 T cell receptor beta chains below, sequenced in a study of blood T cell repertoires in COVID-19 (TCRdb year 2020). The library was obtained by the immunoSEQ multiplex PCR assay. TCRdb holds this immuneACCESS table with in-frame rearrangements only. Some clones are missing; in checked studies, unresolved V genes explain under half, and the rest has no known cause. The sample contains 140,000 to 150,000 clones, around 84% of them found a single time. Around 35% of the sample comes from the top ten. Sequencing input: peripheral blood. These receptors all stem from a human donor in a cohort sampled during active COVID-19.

CDR3 sequence reads: CASSLSVGGYEQYF. CDR3 DNA sequence: TGCGCCAGCAGCTTGTCCGTTGGGGGGTACGAGCAGTACTTC. The V call is TRBV5-1, the J call TRBJ2-7; D is possibly TRBD2 (6 bases). Germline CDR1 and CDR2: SGHRS and YFSETQ. The length of the CDR3 is 14 residues. Trimming shortened V by 1 base and J by 4 bases, and 12 bases separated the two germline ends.

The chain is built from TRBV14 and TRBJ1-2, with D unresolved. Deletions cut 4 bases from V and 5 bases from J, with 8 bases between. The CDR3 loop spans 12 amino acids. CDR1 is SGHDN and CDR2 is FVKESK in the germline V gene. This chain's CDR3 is CASSRFRYGYTF. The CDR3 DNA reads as TGTGCCAGCAGCCGCTTCAGATATGGCTACACCTTC.